The 25 T cell receptor beta chains given below trace back to one sample, sequenced in a study of blood T cell repertoires in COVID-19. Profiled with immunoSEQ multiplex PCR; TCRdb holds only in-frame clones, not every one. The sample lists about 400,000 clones, 88% occurring once. The sample taken for sequencing was PBMCs or T cells enriched from blood (not recorded which). Receptors were obtained from a woman aged 35 to 49 with acute COVID-19.

This clone has a single count. This chain connects TRBV13 to TRBJ1-2; TRBD1 matches 10 bases. CDR1 is PRHDT, CDR2 FYEKMQ, per germline (reference sequence). This CDR3 region has 16 residues. With 5 bases clipped from V and 0 bases from J, the junction kept 6 bases outside the gene matches. The CDR3 here is CASSRTGGITNYGYTF. The CDR3 nucleotides read TGTGCCAGCAGCCGGACAGGGGGGATAACTAACTATGGCTACACCTTC. The whole variable domain, remainder taken from reference TRBV13 and TRBJ1-2, is AAGVIQSPRHLIKEKRETATLKCYPIPRHDTVYWYQQGPGQDPQFLISFYEKMQSDKGSIPDRFSAQQFSDYHSELNMSSLELGDSALYFCASSRTGGITNYGYTFGSGTRLTVV.

V and J are TRBV7-2 and TRBJ2-2; a possible D gene is TRBD2 (6 bases). V gave up 0 bases and J gave up 4 bases, with 12 bases separating them. CDR1 and CDR2 from the germline V gene are SGHTA and FQGNSA. The CDR3 sequence is 16 residues long. CDR3 sequence reads: CASSLARGPSTGELFF. CDR3 sequence (DNA): TGTGCCAGCAGCTTAGCGCGGGGACCTTCCACCGGGGAGCTGTTTTTT.

V is TRBV30 and J is TRBJ2-7; D gene ambiguous. The CDR3 extends over 11 amino acids. V was trimmed by 2 bases and J by 2 bases, leaving 4 bases between them. CDR1 GTSNPN and CDR2 SVGIG come from the germline V gene (reference sequence). The CDR3 bases are TGTGCCTGGAGTATCGCCTACGAGCAGTACTTC. The encoded protein is CAWSIAYEQYF. Combining the CDR3 with reference TRBV30 and TRBJ2-7 gives the whole variable domain SQTIHQWPATLVQPVGSPLSLECTVEGTSNPNLYWYRQAAGRGLQLLFYSVGIGQISSEVPQNLSASRPQDRQFILSSKKLLLSDSGFYLCAWSIAYEQYFGPGTRLTVT.

This clone was seen only once. The chain is built from TRBV19 and TRBJ1-6, with D perhaps TRBD1 (6 bases). CDR1 is LNHDA, CDR2 SQIVND, per germline (reference sequence). This CDR3 has 13 residues. Trimming pared 7 bases from V and 13 bases from J, leaving 17 bases between. In DNA form, the CDR3 reads TGTGCCAGTACCCTAGGAGGGGGAGGGCCCCTCCACTTT. Protein sequence: CASTLGGGGPLHF.

The chain links TRBV5-4 to TRBJ2-5; 9 positions agree with TRBD2. The junction had 7 bases not matched to a gene; V was cut back by 4 bases and J by 3 bases. CDR1 is SGHNT and CDR2 is YYREEE in the germline V gene (reference sequence). CDR3 length equals 15 residues. CDR3 loop: CASSLRAGGEETQYF. The CDR3 DNA reads TGTGCCAGCAGCCTGCGAGCGGGGGGCGAAGAGACCCAGTACTTC.

This clone was counted once. The chain uses TRBV24-1 and TRBJ2-3, with D maybe TRBD1 (5 bases). The CDR3 runs 18 residues. Germline values: CDR1 KGHDR, CDR2 SFDVKD. V was clipped by 2 bases and J by 1 base, with 18 bases between them. The CDR3: CATSDWQGKKSGTDTQYF. The CDR3 DNA reads as TGTGCCACCAGTGATTGGCAGGGAAAAAAATCTGGCACAGATACGCAGTATTTT.

This clone was found once. J is TRBJ1-6 and V is TRBV7-9; D gene ambiguous. Trimming pared 2 bases from V and 7 bases from J, leaving 12 bases between. Germline assignment: CDR1 SEHNR and CDR2 FQNEAQ (reference sequence). The CDR3 sequence is 15 residues long. CDR3 in amino acids: CASSLLTDGNSPLHF. The CDR3 DNA sequence: TGTGCCAGCAGCTTACTGACCGACGGGAATTCACCCCTCCACTTT.

The chain links TRBV3-1 (or the pseudogene TRBV3-2) to TRBJ2-5, with TRBD2 matching over 8 bases. Germline V gene sequence: CDR1 LGHDT, CDR2 YNNKEL (reference sequence). This CDR3 spans 14 amino acids. The trim removed 4 bases at V and 7 bases at J, leaving 8 bases unmatched. The CDR3 DNA reads TGTGCCAGCAGCCGACTACGGGGGGGCGGGACCCAGTACTTC. Residues: CASSRLRGGGTQYF.

The chain joins TRBV24-1 to TRBJ2-5; possibly TRBD1 for D (5 bases). The V and J ends lost 9 bases and 0 bases respectively, with 22 bases between them. The CDR3 covers 17 residues. CDR1 KGHDR and CDR2 SFDVKD come from the germline V gene. CDR3 DNA: TGTGCCACCGATTTACAGGACGGAGTTTTGTACCAAGAGACCCAGTACTTC. It is translated as CATDLQDGVLYQETQYF.

The CDR3 DNA is TGTGCCAGTAGGGGGAATGGACCGCCCACAGGCTATGGCTACACCTTC. This sequence encodes CASRGNGPPTGYGYTF. This chain connects TRBV19 to TRBJ1-2; tentative D call: TRBD1 (5 bases). Per germline, CDR1 LNHDA and CDR2 SQIVND (reference sequence). The length of the CDR3 is 16 residues. Trimming took off 6 bases at V and 4 bases at J, with 21 bases between the two ends.

The gene calls are TRBV10-3 and TRBJ2-1, with D perhaps matching TRBD1 (6 bases). Germline assignment: CDR1 ENHRY and CDR2 SYGVKD. V was pared by 2 bases and J by 14 bases, with 10 bases between. The CDR3 loop spans 11 amino acids. This CDR3 is CAISEGGAEFF. The CDR3 DNA reads as TGTGCCATCAGTGAGGGGGGCGCGGAGTTCTTC.

The rearrangement links TRBV29-1 to TRBJ2-3; TRBD2 matches 10 bases. CDR3 length: 14 residues. The germline CDR1 and CDR2 sequences are SQVTM and ANQGSEA. V lost 7 bases to trimming and J lost 1 base; unmatched junction nucleotides: 5. The CDR3 coding sequence is TGCAGCGCTCAGCGGGGGGGCGGCACAGATACGCAGTATTTT. This encodes CSAQRGGGTDTQYF.

The chain employs TRBV19 and TRBJ1-6; no firm D call. The V gene's germline CDR1 is LNHDA and CDR2 SQIVND (reference sequence). The germline V and J ends were trimmed by 8 bases and 0 bases, with 5 bases remaining between them. CDR3 length: 13 residues. In DNA form, the CDR3 reads TGTGCCAGTGGCAGCTCCTATAATTCACCCCTCCACTTT. Translating gives CASGSSYNSPLHF.

This clone was observed a single time. The V call is TRBV25-1, the J call TRBJ2-3; unclear D gene. V gave up 2 bases and J gave up 6 bases, with 6 bases separating them. The CDR3 is 12 amino acids. The germline CDR1 and CDR2 sequences are MGHDK and SYGVNS. CDR3 sequence reads: CASSESRDTQYF. DNA of the CDR3: TGTGCCAGCAGTGAAAGTCGGGATACGCAGTATTTT.

V usage is TRBV2 and J usage is TRBJ1-1; D gene uncertain. The germline gives CDR1 SNHLY, CDR2 FYNNEI. The CDR3 has 15 amino acids. Trimming took off 3 bases at V and 1 base at J, with 12 bases between the two ends. The CDR3 nucleotides read TGTGCCAGCAGTGAGCTCGGCGGTGAGAACACTGAAGCTTTCTTT. It translates to CASSELGGENTEAFF.

The CDR3 region has the DNA TGTGCTAGTGGTTTGGTTTTAGGGACAGGGGGAAACACCATATATTTT. This gives the protein CASGLVLGTGGNTIYF. The genes are TRBV12-5 and TRBJ1-3; the match to TRBD1 covers 9 bases. This CDR3 region has 16 residues. The germline V gene has CDR1 LGHNT and CDR2 FRNRAP. J lost 4 bases, V lost 0 bases, and 4 bases had no gene match.

The V call is TRBV19, the J call TRBJ1-6; possible D gene TRBD1, 5 bases. There are 16 residues in the CDR3. Germline V lookup: CDR1 LNHDA, CDR2 SQIVND (reference sequence). V lost 2 bases and J 7 bases, leaving 15 bases between the germline ends. The DNA of the CDR3 is TGTGCCAGTAGTATAACCCCTCGGGGGGAGAATTCACCCCTCCACTTT. Encoded protein: CASSITPRGENSPLHF.

This clone has a handful of counts. V usage is TRBV20-1 and J usage is TRBJ2-3; TRBD2 aligns across 7 bases. Germline trimming cut 3 bases from V and 2 bases from J; bases unmatched to any gene: 8. CDR1 and CDR2 (germline): DFQATT, SNEGSKA (reference sequence). The CDR3 spans 15 residues. Written as DNA, the CDR3 is TGCAGTGCTAGTGGGGGGGAAGCTTTCACAGATACGCAGTATTTT. Translation: CSASGGEAFTDTQYF.

V usage is TRBV30 and J usage is TRBJ1-2, with D hard to call. Trimming shortened V by 3 bases and J by 4 bases, and 18 bases separated the two germline ends. The CDR3 is made up of 15 amino acids. The germline gives CDR1 GTSNPN, CDR2 SVGIG (reference sequence). The CDR3 loop reads CAWRNVRKSSYGYTF. The CDR3 bases are TGTGCCTGGAGGAACGTCAGAAAATCCTCCTATGGCTACACCTTC.

This clone was counted a single time. The chain is built from TRBV6-1 and TRBJ1-2, with a weak D call TRBD1 (6 bases). Germline CDR1 MNHNS, CDR2 SASEGT. CDR3 length equals 15 residues. Trimming left V 2 bases short and J 2 bases short, with 12 bases between. The CDR3 sequence is CASSEPVDRNYGYTF. CDR3 DNA: TGTGCCAGCAGTGAACCCGTCGACAGGAACTATGGCTACACCTTC.

The CDR3 is CASSIRGTVTGELFF. The DNA of the CDR3 is TGTGCCAGTAGTATAAGGGGGACAGTCACCGGGGAGCTGTTTTTT. V is TRBV19 and J is TRBJ2-2; 7 nucleotides align to TRBD1. This CDR3 is built from 15 residues. V lost 2 bases and J lost 4; bases outside the gene matches: 4. The V gene's germline CDR1 is LNHDA and CDR2 SQIVND (reference sequence).

This chain links TRBV27 with TRBJ1-2, with D possibly matching TRBD1 (6 bases). This CDR3 is built from 15 residues. Per the germline V gene, CDR1 is MNHEY and CDR2 is SMNVEV (reference sequence). Trimming shortened V by 3 bases and J by 8 bases, and 19 bases separated the two germline ends. The CDR3 DNA is TGTGCCAGCAGTTTCTCGACAGCAGGGGCTAGCGGCTACACCTTC. Encoded protein: CASSFSTAGASGYTF.

V is TRBV5-1 and J is TRBJ1-2, with 9 bases matching TRBD1. CDR1 and CDR2 from the germline V gene are SGHRS and YFSETQ. Unmatched junction bases numbered 3, after V lost 4 bases and J lost 2 bases. CDR3 length: 14 amino acids. CDR3: CASSDTGGNYGYTF. In DNA form, the CDR3 reads TGCGCCAGCAGCGATACAGGGGGCAACTATGGCTACACCTTC.

The chain combines TRBV13 with TRBJ2-1; D gene uncertain. The CDR3 totals 12 residues. From germline, CDR1 is PRHDT and CDR2 FYEKMQ (reference sequence). Trimming shortened V by 3 bases and J by 8 bases, and 8 bases separated the two germline ends. The CDR3 spells CASSFLVDEQFF. CDR3 nucleotides: TGTGCCAGCAGCTTCTTAGTCGATGAGCAGTTCTTC.

This chain uses TRBV5-4 with TRBJ2-1, with 14 bases identical to TRBD2. CDR3 length: 15 residues. With 2 bases clipped from V and 6 bases from J, the junction kept 1 base outside the gene matches. CDR1 is SGHNT, CDR2 YYREEE, per germline (reference sequence). The CDR3 DNA follows: TGTGCCAGCAGCTTCGGACTAGCGGGGGGCAATGAGCAGTTCTTC. Its protein is CASSFGLAGGNEQFF. The variable domain in full, completed from reference TRBV5-4 and TRBJ2-1, reads ETGVTQSPTHLIKTRGQQVTLRCSSQSGHNTVSWYQQALGQGPQFIFQYYREEENGRGNFPPRFSGLQFPNYSSELNVNALELDDSALYLCASSFGLAGGNEQFFGPGTRLTVL.